This T cell receptor beta chain was documented in a study of post-analysis software for immune sequencing data. The V gene's germline CDR1 is MNHEY and CDR2 SMNVEV (reference sequence). Trimming left V 10 bases short and J 0 bases short, with 7 bases between. CDR3 length: 13 amino acids. Unique-molecular-identifier-tagged TCR beta cDNA libraries were used. The T cell input of roughly 1 to 11 million gave about 470,000 cDNA molecules. TCRdb recomputed calls from the PCR reads with MiXCR, one row per CDR3 protein. The table lists 750,000 to 950,000 distinct CDR3 sequences, approximately 57% of them singletons, with 4.6% in the top ten. Regarding the study as a whole: Patients showed TRBV5-6, TRBV5-1 and TRBV20-1 among a few TRBV segments more frequent than in controls. Versus controls, multiple sclerosis patients showed significantly lower diversity (normalized Chao1). F measure grouped same-batch samples tightly together.

In its sample, this clonotype was seen a few times. Its target is not known. Sequencing was carried out using blood. This rearrangement joins TRBV27 to TRBJ1-6; unclear D gene. This sequence was found in a girl aged 10-17 years with multiple sclerosis. CDR3 region: CATLGSYNSPLHF. Here the CDR3 DNA reads TGTGCCACCTTGGGCTCCTATAATTCACCCCTCCACTTT.